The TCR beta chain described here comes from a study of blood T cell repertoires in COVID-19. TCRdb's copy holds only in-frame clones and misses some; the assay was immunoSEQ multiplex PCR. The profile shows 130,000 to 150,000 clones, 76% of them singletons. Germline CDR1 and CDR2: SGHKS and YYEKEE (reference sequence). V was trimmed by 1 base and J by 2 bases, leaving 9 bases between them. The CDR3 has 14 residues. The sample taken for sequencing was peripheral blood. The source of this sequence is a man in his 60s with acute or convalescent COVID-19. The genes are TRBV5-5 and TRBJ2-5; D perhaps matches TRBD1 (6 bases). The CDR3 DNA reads TGTGCCAGCAGCTTGCGCAGGGGACAAGAGACCCAGTACTTC. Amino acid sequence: CASSLRRGQETQYF.